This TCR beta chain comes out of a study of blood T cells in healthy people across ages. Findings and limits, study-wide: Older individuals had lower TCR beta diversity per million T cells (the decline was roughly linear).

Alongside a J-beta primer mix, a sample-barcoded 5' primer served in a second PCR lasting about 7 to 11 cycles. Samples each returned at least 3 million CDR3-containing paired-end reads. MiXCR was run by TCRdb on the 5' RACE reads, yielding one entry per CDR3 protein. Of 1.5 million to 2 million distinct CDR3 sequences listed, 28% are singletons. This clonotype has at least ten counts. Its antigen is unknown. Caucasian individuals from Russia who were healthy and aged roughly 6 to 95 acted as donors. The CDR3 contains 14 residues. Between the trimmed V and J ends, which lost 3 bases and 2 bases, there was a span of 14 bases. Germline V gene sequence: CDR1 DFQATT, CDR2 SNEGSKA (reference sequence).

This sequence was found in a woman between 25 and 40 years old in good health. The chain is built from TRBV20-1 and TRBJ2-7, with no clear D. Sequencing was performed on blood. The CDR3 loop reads CSASPRTDPYEQYF. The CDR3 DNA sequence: TGCAGTGCTAGCCCTCGGACGGATCCCTACGAGCAGTACTTC.